This is a list of T cell receptor beta chains from one sample in a study of PD-L1 blockade in urothelial cancer. Sequencing used immunoSEQ multiplex PCR; TCRdb keeps in-frame clones, though not all of them. The table records 35,000 or so clones, 65% to 85% of them present only once. This specimen consisted of PBMCs, obtained around atezolizumab (anti-PD-L1) treatment. These TCRs come from a man in his sixties with urothelial cancer. Each CDR3 is given with its conserved first and last residue. D genes are given only for firm matches. Clone size is not always given. Where it is, it says once, few, many or a class for expanded clones.

d_call	v_call	clone_size	j_call	cdr3_nt	cdr3_aa
TRBD2	TRBV7-9	.	TRBJ2-3	TGTGCCAGCAGCTTATATACTAGCGGGGACACAGATACGCAGTATTTT	CASSLYTSGDTDTQYF
.	TRBV18	.	TRBJ2-1	TGTGCCAGCTCACCACGGCAGGGGAACAATGAGCAGTTCTTC	CASSPRQGNNEQFF
TRBD1	TRBV18	.	TRBJ2-5	TGTGCCAGCTCACCCGGGACAGCCCAAGAGACCCAGTACTTC	CASSPGTAQETQYF
TRBD1	TRBV5-1	.	TRBJ2-3	TGCGCCAGCAGTCAGTGGGGACAGGGCACAGATACGCAGTATTTT	CASSQWGQGTDTQYF
.	TRBV6-5	.	TRBJ1-2	TGTGCCAGCAGTTACGGACATGCAGGGGACTATGGCTACACCTTC	CASSYGHAGDYGYTF
.	TRBV29-1	.	TRBJ2-7	TGCAGCGTATCACCTGCGGTGGACTCCTACGAGCAGTACTTC	CSVSPAVDSYEQYF
.	TRBV14	.	TRBJ2-1	TGTGCCAGCAGCCAATTGGTGGGGGGCTCCTACAATGAGCAGTTCTTC	CASSQLVGGSYNEQFF
.	TRBV19	.	TRBJ1-2	TGTGCCAGTAGTATAGATCTGAGCAGAACTAGAGGCTACACCTTC	CASSIDLSRTRGYTF
TRBD2	TRBV5-5	once	TRBJ2-1	TGTGCCAGCAGTCCTACTAGCGGGAGATCCTACAATGAGCAGTTCTTC	CASSPTSGRSYNEQFF
.	TRBV6-5	.	TRBJ2-3	TGTGCCAGCAGTCGTTACGGGGTTAGCACAGATACGCAGTATTTT	CASSRYGVSTDTQYF
TRBD1	TRBV5-1	.	TRBJ1-2	TGCGCCAGCAGCGCCAACCCCGGGACAGGGGACTATGGCTACACCTTC	CASSANPGTGDYGYTF
.	TRBV19	.	TRBJ1-5	TGTGCCAGTAGGGCACTCTGGAGAAATAGCAATCAGCCCCAGCATTTT	CASRALWRNSNQPQHF
TRBD1	TRBV7-2	.	TRBJ2-1	TGTGCCAGCAGCCGACAGGGGGCTGGGAGTAATGAGCAGTTCTTC	CASSRQGAGSNEQFF
TRBD1	TRBV4-1	.	TRBJ1-2	TGCGCCAGCAGCCAAGACCCAGGGGGCGCGAGTGGCTACACCTTC	CASSQDPGGASGYTF
.	TRBV18	.	TRBJ1-2	TGTGCCAGCTCACCGGGACATCACTATGGCTACACCTTC	CASSPGHHYGYTF
TRBD1	TRBV4-3	.	TRBJ2-7	TGCGCCAGCAGCCAAGCCGGGACAGGGGGCTTCGAGCAGTACTTC	CASSQAGTGGFEQYF
.	TRBV7-9	.	TRBJ2-1	TGTGCCAGCAGCCCGTTTTTTGGGGGCCGAAATGAGCAGTTCTTC	CASSPFFGGRNEQFF
TRBD2	TRBV6-4	.	TRBJ2-7	TGTGCCAGCAGTGATCATACTAGCGGGAGTTGGGAGCAGTACTTC	CASSDHTSGSWEQYF
.	TRBV6-6	.	TRBJ2-5	TGTGCCACCACCCCGGGGGAGACCCAGTACTTC	CATTPGETQYF
TRBD2	TRBV12-5	.	TRBJ2-2	TGTGCTAGTGGTTTAGGGACTAGCGGCAGCGGGGAGCTGTTTTTT	CASGLGTSGSGELFF
TRBD1	TRBV19	many	TRBJ2-7	TGTGCCAGTATCCCCAACAGGGGTCGTGCCGAGCAGTACTTC	CASIPNRGRAEQYF
TRBD2	TRBV27	.	TRBJ2-5	TGTGCCAGCAGATCGACTAGCGGGAGCAAGTACCAAGAGACCCAGTACTTC	CASRSTSGSKYQETQYF
.	TRBV5-4	.	TRBJ2-1	TGTGCCAGCAGCCCGGCGGGTAGGATGAGTAGCAATGAGCAGTTCTTC	CASSPAGRMSSNEQFF
.	TRBV5-1	.	TRBJ2-1	TGCGCCAGCAGCCATCAGGGTTCCTACAATGAGCAGTTCTTC	CASSHQGSYNEQFF
.	TRBV9	.	TRBJ1-5	TGTGCCAGCAGCTCGGACACTTATAGCAATCAGCCCCAGCATTTT	CASSSDTYSNQPQHF
.	TRBV7-9	.	TRBJ1-2	TGTGCCAGCAGCTTAAGTGCAGGGAACTATGGCTACACCTTC	CASSLSAGNYGYTF
.	TRBV7-2	.	TRBJ2-3	TGTGCCAGCAGCTCCCCTCCCGTCGCAGATACGCAGTATTTT	CASSSPPVADTQYF
.	TRBV19	.	TRBJ1-1	TGTGCCAATAGCAGGGGGAACACTGAAGCTTTCTTT	CANSRGNTEAFF
.	TRBV27	.	TRBJ1-2	TGTGCCAGCAGTGTGAGAAATAACTATGGCTACACCTTC	CASSVRNNYGYTF
.	TRBV18	.	TRBJ2-2	TGTGCCAGCTCACCAGGGAGCACCGGGGAGCTGTTTTTT	CASSPGSTGELFF
TRBD2	TRBV7-6	.	TRBJ2-2	TGTGCCACCACCAAGACTAGCGGATACACCGGGGAGCTGTTTTTT	CATTKTSGYTGELFF
.	TRBV11-2	.	TRBJ1-1	TGTGCCAGCAGCTTAGATGGACAGATTAACACTGAAGCTTTCTTT	CASSLDGQINTEAFF
.	TRBV5-1	.	TRBJ2-3	TGCGCCAGCAGCTTGGGGGAGCCCACAGATACGCAGTATTTT	CASSLGEPTDTQYF
.	TRBV30	.	TRBJ1-5	TGTGCCTGGACTCCCGGGACTTCCCAGAAGGTTGGTAGCAATCAGCCCCAGCATTTT	CAWTPGTSQKVGSNQPQHF
.	TRBV4-1	.	TRBJ2-5	TGCGCCAGCAGCCAAGAGGAGGTCGTAGGCGATACTGCAGGGACCCAGTACTTC	CASSQEEVVGDTAGTQYF
.	TRBV19	.	TRBJ1-5	TGTGCCAGTACCACCGGGGGGGGGAGCAATCAGCCCCAGCATTTT	CASTTGGGSNQPQHF
.	TRBV10-3	.	TRBJ2-3	TGTGCCATCGGAGGCTTCCTAGAAGATACGCAGTATTTT	CAIGGFLEDTQYF
.	TRBV5-1	.	TRBJ2-3	TGCGCCAGCAGCCGGGTCTTAGCGGAGTCGGGAGATACGCAGTATTTT	CASSRVLAESGDTQYF
TRBD1	TRBV5-1	.	TRBJ1-4	TGCGCCAGCAGCTTGGAGACAGGGGGAAATGAAAAACTGTTTTTT	CASSLETGGNEKLFF
.	TRBV7-8	.	TRBJ2-2	TGTGCCAGCAGCGTCACTAGCCCGCCCACCGGGGAGCTGTTTTTT	CASSVTSPPTGELFF
.	TRBV28	.	TRBJ1-4	TGTGCCAGCAGATACTCTGGGCCCCAACAGGGCGATTCTTTGCATGAAAAACTGTTTTTT	CASRYSGPQQGDSLHEKLFF
.	TRBV27	.	TRBJ2-3	TGTGCCAGCAGTTTAGCTGGAGGGGGGGCAGATACGCAGTATTTT	CASSLAGGGADTQYF
TRBD1	TRBV5-1	.	TRBJ2-4	TGCGCCAGCAGCTTGGGACAGGGGGCGAACATTCAGTACTTC	CASSLGQGANIQYF
.	TRBV19	.	TRBJ2-1	TGTGCCAGTATGGACTACCCCCAATCTGTTGAGCAGTTCTTC	CASMDYPQSVEQFF
.	TRBV19	.	TRBJ2-5	TGTGCCAGTAGTTCCAGGGCGGCCCAGTACTTC	CASSSRAAQYF
.	TRBV5-1	.	TRBJ2-5	TGCGCCAGCAGCTTGGGATTGACAAGAGACCAAGAGACCCAGTACTTC	CASSLGLTRDQETQYF
TRBD2	TRBV18	.	TRBJ2-3	TGTGCCAGCTTCCCGGAGGGGACTAGCGGGAGATACACAGATACGCAGTATTTT	CASFPEGTSGRYTDTQYF
TRBD1	TRBV28	.	TRBJ2-7	TGTGCCAGCAGTTGGACAGGGGGCGAGTACGAGCAGTACTTC	CASSWTGGEYEQYF
TRBD1	TRBV7-9	.	TRBJ2-7	TGTGCCAGCACCGGGACAGGGGAGTCATACGAGCAGTACTTC	CASTGTGESYEQYF
.	TRBV27	.	TRBJ2-7	TGTGCCAGCAGTTTAAAACAGGGTGGTTACGAGCAGTACTTC	CASSLKQGGYEQYF